This entry features one TCR beta chain sequence. The sample belongs to a study of blood T cells in healthy people across ages. Germline V gene data show CDR1 as LGHNA and CDR2 as YSLEER. The ends were cut back, 2 bases at V and 8 bases at J, with 19 bases in the middle. This CDR3 is built from 16 residues. Sample-barcoded 5' priming and a J-beta primer mix drove a second PCR of roughly 6 to 12 cycles. TCRdb redid the calling of the 5' RACE reads with MiXCR, one entry per CDR3 protein. Of about 680,000 distinct CDR3 sequences in the sample, around 49% were seen once. The clonotype was recovered from an older woman in good health. The material sequenced was blood. The chain uses TRBV4-3 and TRBJ2-1; D may be TRBD2 (6 bases). CDR3 protein: CASSQQTSQEGYEQFF. The CDR3 DNA reads as TGCGCCAGCAGCCAACAAACTAGCCAGGAGGGGTATGAGCAGTTCTTC.